This passage covers 7 T cell receptor beta chains from one sample sequenced in a study of cytomegalovirus exposure and HLA in healthy donors. PCR involved 60 Vbeta and 13 Jbeta primers. Only in-frame clones appear in the TCRdb table, and some are missing; sequencing was by immunoSEQ multiplex PCR. The sample records fewer than 200,000 clones, roughly 79% being singletons. Sequencing was done on a sample of PBMCs. These receptors all stem from a woman under 30 in good health and CMV-seropositive.

The chain carries TRBV11-3 and TRBJ1-6, with D unresolved. The CDR3 consists of 15 residues. Germline CDR1 reads SGHNT; CDR2 reads YENEEA. V shed 5 bases and J shed 5 bases, with 13 bases lying between them. Written as DNA, the CDR3 is TGTGCCAGCAGCCCCGTAACGGCGGATAATTCACCCCTCCACTTT. It translates to CASSPVTADNSPLHF.

The V and J genes are TRBV15 and TRBJ2-5; D is possibly TRBD2 (6 bases). TRBJ2-7 explains the end of the DNA better; the J call may be wrong. The CDR3 length is 15 residues. CDR1 is LNHNV and CDR2 is YYDKDF in the germline V gene (reference sequence). The CDR3 spells CATSSLSGSSYEQYF. In nucleotides, the CDR3 is TGTGCCACCAGCAGTTTGTCCGGGAGCTCCTACGAGCAGTACTTC.

This clone was seen just once. The chain links TRBV9 to TRBJ2-5; 8 bases align to TRBD2. The V segment lost 3 bases and the J segment 3 bases; nucleotides outside the gene matches: 19. In germline, CDR1 is SGDLS, CDR2 YYNGEE. The CDR3 totals 19 residues. The CDR3 loop reads CASSESTGRGDPREETQYF. The CDR3 coding sequence is TGTGCCAGCAGCGAGTCTACGGGGCGGGGGGACCCAAGGGAAGAGACCCAGTACTTC.

The chain recombines TRBV6-6 with TRBJ2-7; weak D call: TRBD1 (6 bases). This CDR3 spans 13 amino acids. Trimming left V 6 bases short and J 2 bases short, with 11 bases between. CDR1 MNHNY and CDR2 SVGAGI come from the germline V gene (reference sequence). In DNA, the CDR3 is TGTGCCAGCAGCCGGGACACGACCTACGAGCAGTACTTC. This encodes CASSRDTTYEQYF.

The chain is built from TRBV28 and TRBJ2-3; the match to TRBD2 covers 7 bases. Germline CDR1 MDHEN, CDR2 SYDVKM. The CDR3 runs to 18 residues. V shed 5 bases, J shed 2 bases, and the junction held 16 bases outside the gene matches. In nucleotides, the CDR3 is TGTGCCAGCAGTCCCCCCGCCAGGCCAGCGGGGTACACAGATACGCAGTATTTT. Translation: CASSPPARPAGYTDTQYF.

The CDR3 DNA reads TGTGCCAGCAGCCCCCTTTCAGATACGCAGTATTTT. It translates to CASSPLSDTQYF. J is TRBJ2-3 and V is TRBV28; the D is unclear. Trimming left V 6 bases short and J 4 bases short, with 8 bases between. Germline V lookup: CDR1 MDHEN, CDR2 SYDVKM. There are 12 residues in the CDR3.

This clone has more than one count but fewer than ten. This chain's CDR3 is CASAPRLAGGTDTQYF. CDR3 nucleotide sequence: TGCGCCAGCGCTCCACGACTAGCGGGGGGCACAGATACGCAGTATTTT. V gene TRBV5-1 combines with J gene TRBJ2-3, with 12 nucleotides matching TRBD2. The CDR3 is made up of 16 amino acids. In germline, CDR1 is SGHRS, CDR2 YFSETQ. With 7 bases clipped from V and 1 base from J, the junction kept 7 bases outside the gene matches.